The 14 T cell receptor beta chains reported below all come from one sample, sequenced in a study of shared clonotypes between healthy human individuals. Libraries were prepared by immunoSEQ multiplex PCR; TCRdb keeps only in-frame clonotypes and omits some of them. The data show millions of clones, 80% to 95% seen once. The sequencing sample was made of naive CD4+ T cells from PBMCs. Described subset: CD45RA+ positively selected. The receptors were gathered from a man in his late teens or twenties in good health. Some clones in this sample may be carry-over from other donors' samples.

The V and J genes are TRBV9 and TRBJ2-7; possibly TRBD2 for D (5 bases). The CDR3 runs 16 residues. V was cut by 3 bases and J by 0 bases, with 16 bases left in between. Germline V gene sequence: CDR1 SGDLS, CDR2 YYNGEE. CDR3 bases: TGTGCCAGCAGCGAGGGAGCTGTTTCTAGCTCCTACGAGCAGTACTTC. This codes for CASSEGAVSSSYEQYF.

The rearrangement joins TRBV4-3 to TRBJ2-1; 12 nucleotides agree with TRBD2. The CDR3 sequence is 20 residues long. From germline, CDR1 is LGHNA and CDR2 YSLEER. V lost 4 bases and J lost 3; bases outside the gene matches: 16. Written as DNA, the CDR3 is TGCGCCAGCAGCCGCCAACTAGCGGGAGGATCTCTCGAGGGCTACAATGAGCAGTTCTTC. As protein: CASSRQLAGGSLEGYNEQFF.

This CDR3 reads CASTLAGLGGDEQYF. The CDR3 DNA follows: TGTGCCAGCACTCTAGCGGGACTGGGAGGTGACGAGCAGTACTTC. The V and J genes are TRBV6-1 and TRBJ2-7; 9 bases align to TRBD2. The V gene's germline CDR1 is MNHNS and CDR2 SASEGT. CDR3 length: 15 residues. J was trimmed by 5 bases and V by 7 bases; bases with no gene match: 12.

The CDR3 DNA sequence: TGCGCCAACCGTCCCGGGACTAGCTCAGAGACCCAGTACTTC. Translated: CANRPGTSSETQYF. The chain links TRBV5-1 to TRBJ2-5; 9 bases line up with TRBD2. Germline CDR1 is SGHRS and CDR2 is YFSETQ. After removal of 9 bases from V and 4 bases from J, the junction contained 10 bases not matched to a gene. The CDR3 covers 14 residues.

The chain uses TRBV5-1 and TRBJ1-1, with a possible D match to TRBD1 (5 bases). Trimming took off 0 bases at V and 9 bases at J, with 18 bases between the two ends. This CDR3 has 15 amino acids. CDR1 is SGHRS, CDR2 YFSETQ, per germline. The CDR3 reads CASSLGEGLGAQAFF. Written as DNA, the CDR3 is TGCGCCAGCAGCTTGGGCGAAGGGCTTGGGGCCCAAGCTTTCTTT.

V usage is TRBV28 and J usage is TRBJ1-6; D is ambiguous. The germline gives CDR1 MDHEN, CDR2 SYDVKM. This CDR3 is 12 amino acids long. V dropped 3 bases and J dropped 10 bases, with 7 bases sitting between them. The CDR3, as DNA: TGTGCCAGCAGTTTGACGGGATCACCCCTCCACTTT. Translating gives CASSLTGSPLHF. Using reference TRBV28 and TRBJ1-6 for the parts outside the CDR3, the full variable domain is DVKVTQSSRYLVKRTGEKVFLECVQDMDHENMFWYRQDPGLGLRLIYFSYDVKMKEKGDIPEGYSVSREKKERFSLILESASTNQTSMYLCASSLTGSPLHFGNGTRLTVT.

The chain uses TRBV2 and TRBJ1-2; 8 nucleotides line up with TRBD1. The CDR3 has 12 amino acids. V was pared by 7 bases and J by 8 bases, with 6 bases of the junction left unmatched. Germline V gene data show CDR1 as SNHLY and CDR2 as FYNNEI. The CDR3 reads CASTGTGGGYTF. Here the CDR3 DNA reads TGTGCCAGCACCGGGACAGGCGGGGGCTACACCTTC.

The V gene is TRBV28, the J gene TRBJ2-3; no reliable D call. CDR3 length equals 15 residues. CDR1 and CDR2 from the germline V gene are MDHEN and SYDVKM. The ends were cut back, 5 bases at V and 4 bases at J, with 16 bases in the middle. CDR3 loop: CASSPFVSRPDTQYF. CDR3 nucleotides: TGTGCCAGCAGTCCATTTGTCTCGAGACCAGATACGCAGTATTTT.

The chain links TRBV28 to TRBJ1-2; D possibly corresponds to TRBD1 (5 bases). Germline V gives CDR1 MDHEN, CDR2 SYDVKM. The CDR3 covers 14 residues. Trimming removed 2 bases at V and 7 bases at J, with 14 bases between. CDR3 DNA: TGTGCCAGCAGTTTAGATTTTATAGGGGCTGGCTACACCTTC. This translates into CASSLDFIGAGYTF.

Here the CDR3 reads CASSQSDGFLYNEQFF. Here the CDR3 DNA reads TGTGCCAGCAGCCAATCGGACGGGTTCCTTTACAATGAGCAGTTCTTC. V gene TRBV14 combines with J gene TRBJ2-1; D call uncertain. The CDR3 spans 16 residues. Germline V lookup: CDR1 SGHDN, CDR2 FVKESK. Deletions cut 2 bases from V and 4 bases from J, with 15 bases between.

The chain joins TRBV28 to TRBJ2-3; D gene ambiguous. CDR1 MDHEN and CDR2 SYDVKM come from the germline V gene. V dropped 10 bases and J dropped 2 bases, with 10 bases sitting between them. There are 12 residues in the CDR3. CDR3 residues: CATQVPTDTQYF. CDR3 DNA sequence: TGTGCCACCCAGGTGCCCACAGATACGCAGTATTTT.

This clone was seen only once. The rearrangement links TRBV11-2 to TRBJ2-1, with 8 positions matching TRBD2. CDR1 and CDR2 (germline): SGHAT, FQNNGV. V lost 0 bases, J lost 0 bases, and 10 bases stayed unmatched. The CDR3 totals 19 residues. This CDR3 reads CASSLDRDGRAPSYNEQFF. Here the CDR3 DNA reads TGTGCCAGCAGCTTAGATCGTGACGGGAGGGCCCCCTCCTACAATGAGCAGTTCTTC.

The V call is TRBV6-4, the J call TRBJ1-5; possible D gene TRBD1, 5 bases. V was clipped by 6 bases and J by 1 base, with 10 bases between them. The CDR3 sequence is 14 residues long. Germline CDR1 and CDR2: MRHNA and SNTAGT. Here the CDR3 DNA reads TGTGCCAGCAGCGTACAGGACAGCAATCAGCCCCAGCATTTT. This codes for CASSVQDSNQPQHF.

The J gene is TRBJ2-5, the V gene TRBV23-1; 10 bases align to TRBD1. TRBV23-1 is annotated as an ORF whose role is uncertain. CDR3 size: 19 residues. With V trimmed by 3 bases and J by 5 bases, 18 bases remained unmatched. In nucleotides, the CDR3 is TGCGCCAGCAGTCAGGGTCCCGGGACAGGGGATTTATTTCAGGAGACCCAGTACTTC. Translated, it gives CASSQGPGTGDLFQETQYF.